The clone carrying this T cell receptor beta chain was counted many times. These data originate in a study of T cells in Graves' hyperthyroidism and ophthalmopathy. Trimming removed 0 bases from V and 5 bases from J; junction bases left unmatched: 11. CDR1 and CDR2 (germline): SGHRS, YFSETQ. This CDR3 spans 17 amino acids. Amplified regions were TCR beta CDR3 sequences from RNA transcripts. With the HTBI primer set, the TCR CDR3 went through a first round of RT-PCR. In TCRdb, the multiplex PCR reads were re-called with MiXCR into one record per CDR3 protein. The data contain fewer than 750,000 distinct CDR3 sequences, approximately 14% of them singletons.

The rearrangement uses TRBV5-1 and TRBJ2-5; TRBD2 aligns across 9 bases. This TCR was recovered from a woman between 45 and 60 years old with Graves' ophthalmopathy. Sequencing was carried out using blood. CDR3 region: CASSLGSVAGEGETQYF. Written as DNA, the CDR3 is TGCGCCAGCAGCTTGGGATCTGTAGCGGGAGAAGGGGAGACCCAGTACTTC.